This T cell receptor beta chain was observed in a study of OX40 agonist ivuxolimab in advanced cancers. Study-wide points: Some nonresponders additionally presented with little normalized T-cell clonal expansion.

Clones were read by immunoSEQ multiplex PCR, and TCRdb kept only the in-frame ones, dropping some. The sample consists of around 50,000 clones, 80% to 90% of them appearing once. Comment on this clone: Its antigen is not identified.

Prior autoimmune disease or systemic immunosuppression barred patients. The material sequenced was CD4+ or CD8+ T cells sorted from blood, taken in a trial of the OX40 agonist ivuxolimab. The TCR was taken from an adult with an advanced solid tumor such as melanoma, head and neck, liver or kidney cancer.

In DNA form, the CDR3 reads TGTGCCAGCAGCCCCATGGGAGGGCTCTCTGGAAACACCATATATTTT. This sequence encodes CASSPMGGLSGNTIYF. The rearrangement joins TRBV7-9 to TRBJ1-3; D ambiguous. The germline V and J ends were trimmed by 5 bases and 0 bases, with 14 bases remaining between them. The CDR3 has 16 amino acids. CDR1 and CDR2 (germline): SEHNR, FQNEAQ (reference sequence).